This paragraph reports one T cell receptor (beta chain). A much larger clonotype is one base distant, so this may be a read error. Time point of the sample: patch test 1, 2 weeks after DPC sensitization. This sample's treatment: therapeutic diphenylcyclopropenone sensitization with weekly scalp DPC. Suited to DPC and affected by alopecia, the donors ranged from 18 to 70 years old. The data stem from a study of human T cells and chemical hapten exposure. TCRdb used MiXCR to reprocess the RACE reads, holding one entry per CDR3 protein. The sample gives roughly 45,000 distinct CDR3 sequences, around 9% of which show up once; roughly 4% is in the top ten. The receptor was derived from a woman in her forties or fifties with alopecia areata. Some clones in this sample may be carry-over from other donors' samples. Sequenced here: whole blood, sampled in connection with sensitization to the hapten diphenylcyclopropenone (DPC).

For the CDR3, the DNA is TGTGCCAGCAGTCAAACGGGGGCCGTGGAGCTGTTTTTT. Its protein product is CASSQTGAVELFF. This rearrangement joins TRBV7-2 to TRBJ2-2; D tentatively reads TRBD1 or TRBD2 (6 bases each). The CDR3 is 13 amino acids. The V gene's germline CDR1 is SGHTA and CDR2 FQGNSA. V lost 6 bases and J 10 bases, leaving 15 bases between the germline ends.